One and the same sample provided the 17 T cell receptor beta chains below, sequenced in a study of Ad26.COV2.S vaccination and SARS-CoV-2 variants. TCRdb's table, derived via immunoSEQ multiplex PCR, lists solely in-frame clones and lacks some. The sample records over 400,000 clones, 92% being singletons. Treatment meaning: about 20 received Ad26.COV2.S at low or high dose, single or two shots; about 5 received placebo; per-sample allocation not given. Day 63 following the first vaccine or placebo injection was when the samples were taken. The sequences come from peripheral blood, collected in a trial of Ad26.COV2.S vaccine versus placebo. The receptors shown here come from a person between 18 and 60 years old who received the Ad26.COV2.S COVID-19 vaccine or a placebo.

The chain is built from TRBV28 and TRBJ2-7; D might be TRBD2 (6 bases). Germline assignment: CDR1 MDHEN and CDR2 SYDVKM. The CDR3 spans 11 residues. Deletions cut 6 bases from V and 7 bases from J, with 10 bases between. The CDR3 bases are TGTGCCAGCAGCTGGGGGGAAGAGCAGTACTTC. Its translation: CASSWGEEQYF.

This rearrangement joins TRBV6-5 to TRBJ2-4, with unresolved D. The CDR3 has 14 residues. Germline assignment: CDR1 MNHEY and CDR2 SVGAGI. V lost 4 bases to trimming and J lost 1 base, with 8 bases between them. CDR3 amino acids: CASSSVGAKNIQYF. The CDR3, as DNA: TGTGCCAGCAGTTCGGTGGGGGCCAAAAACATTCAGTACTTC.

The chain has TRBV28 and TRBJ1-6; D gene unclear. V lost 1 base and J 6 bases, leaving 10 bases between the germline ends. The CDR3 spans 15 residues. Germline CDR1 and CDR2: MDHEN and SYDVKM. The CDR3: CASSLSTGGNSPLHF. DNA for the CDR3: TGTGCCAGCAGTTTATCGACGGGTGGTAATTCACCCCTCCACTTT.

This chain joins TRBV6-5 and TRBJ2-2, with D perhaps matching TRBD2 (5 bases). The CDR3 covers 15 residues. With 4 bases removed from V and 7 bases from J, the gap between germline ends came to 16 bases. Germline V gene data show CDR1 as MNHEY and CDR2 as SVGAGI. This CDR3 is CASSFTRPDVGELFF. In DNA form, the CDR3 reads TGTGCCAGCAGTTTCACTAGACCCGATGTCGGGGAGCTGTTTTTT.

The genes are TRBV15 and TRBJ2-2; tentative D call: TRBD1 (6 bases). The CDR3 sequence is 17 residues long. Germline V gene sequence: CDR1 LNHNV, CDR2 YYDKDF (reference sequence). Trimming took off 3 bases at V and 0 bases at J, with 14 bases between the two ends. CDR3 sequence reads: CATSSREGESNTGELFF. CDR3 coding DNA: TGTGCCACCAGCAGCCGAGAGGGGGAGTCGAACACCGGGGAGCTGTTTTTT.

The chain links TRBV30 to TRBJ2-7; TRBD1 is a possible D gene (5 bases). V shed 4 bases and J shed 7 bases, with 17 bases lying between them. The length of the CDR3 is 13 residues. CDR1 and CDR2 from the germline V gene are GTSNPN and SVGIG (reference sequence). CDR3 sequence (DNA): TGTGCCTGGACATTTGGGGCTGTGAGGGAGCAGTACTTC. Translation: CAWTFGAVREQYF.

The chain is built from TRBV6-6 and TRBJ2-7, with TRBD1 identical over 9 bases. This CDR3 has 16 amino acids. CDR1 and CDR2 from the germline V gene are MNHNY and SVGAGI (reference sequence). The trim removed 4 bases at V and 0 bases at J, leaving 7 bases unmatched. The CDR3 protein is CASSSDRGHNSYEQYF. The CDR3 nucleotides are TGTGCCAGCAGTTCGGACAGGGGCCACAACTCCTACGAGCAGTACTTC.

The genes are TRBV7-8 and TRBJ2-7; D call uncertain. The germline gives CDR1 SGHVS, CDR2 FQNEAQ. The CDR3 spans 14 residues. The V and J ends lost 5 bases and 2 bases respectively, with 13 bases between them. The CDR3 bases are TGTGCCAGCAGCCCACTTGGAACTCCCTACGAGCAGTACTTC. Amino acid sequence: CASSPLGTPYEQYF.

The chain couples TRBV13 to TRBJ1-1; D remains ambiguous. Trimming left V 2 bases short and J 6 bases short, with 10 bases between. CDR1 is PRHDT, CDR2 FYEKMQ, per germline (reference sequence). The CDR3 totals 13 residues. The CDR3 reads CASSLRGRAEAFF. The CDR3 DNA follows: TGTGCCAGCAGCTTACGGGGTCGCGCTGAAGCTTTCTTT.

The chain links TRBV19 to TRBJ2-3, with 10 positions matching TRBD2. CDR3 length: 15 amino acids. With 2 bases clipped from V and 3 bases from J, the junction kept 2 bases outside the gene matches. Germline values: CDR1 LNHDA, CDR2 SQIVND (reference sequence). The CDR3 protein is CASSISSGGTDTQYF. In DNA, the CDR3 is TGTGCCAGTAGTATATCTAGCGGGGGAACAGATACGCAGTATTTT.

This chain joins TRBV2 and TRBJ1-1; D is ambiguous. The CDR3 consists of 13 residues. The germline V gene has CDR1 SNHLY and CDR2 FYNNEI. Trimming cost V 3 bases and J 4 bases, with 9 bases left between them. CDR3 amino acids: CASSDREGTEAFF. The DNA of the CDR3 is TGTGCCAGCAGTGACCGGGAGGGCACTGAAGCTTTCTTT.

The V call is TRBV28, the J call TRBJ1-6; possible D gene TRBD1, 5 bases. The CDR3 is made up of 15 amino acids. Per the germline V gene, CDR1 is MDHEN and CDR2 is SYDVKM. With 8 bases removed from V and 0 bases from J, the gap between germline ends came to 11 bases. CDR3: CASRGGSSYNSPLHF. The CDR3 nucleotides are TGTGCCAGCCGGGGGGGGAGCTCCTATAATTCACCCCTCCACTTT.

V usage is TRBV5-4 and J usage is TRBJ2-3, with D possibly being TRBD1 or TRBD2 (5 bases each). The CDR3 contains 17 residues. In germline, CDR1 is SGHNT, CDR2 YYREEE (reference sequence). Trimming took 0 bases from V and 2 from J, leaving 16 bases between them. In nucleotides, the CDR3 is TGTGCCAGCAGCTTGGACGGGGCACTAGAGGACACAGATACGCAGTATTTT. The encoded protein is CASSLDGALEDTDTQYF.

The rearrangement links TRBV10-1 to TRBJ2-1, with TRBD2 identical over 13 bases. CDR1 and CDR2 from the germline V gene are WNHNN and SYGVQD (reference sequence). This CDR3 spans 19 amino acids. Unmatched junction bases numbered 9, after V lost 4 bases and J lost 0 bases. In nucleotides, the CDR3 is TGCGCCAGCAGTGCCCGGACTAGCGGGGGAATATCCTCCTACAATGAGCAGTTCTTC. Translating it yields CASSARTSGGISSYNEQFF.

The chain carries TRBV5-1 and TRBJ2-1; the D is unclear. The CDR3 loop spans 15 amino acids. Germline CDR1 reads SGHRS; CDR2 reads YFSETQ. V shed 2 bases and J shed 5 bases, with 14 bases lying between them. The CDR3 sequence is CASSFVYQKHNEQFF. CDR3 DNA: TGCGCCAGCAGCTTCGTCTACCAAAAACACAATGAGCAGTTCTTC.

V and J are TRBV28 and TRBJ2-5; 10 nucleotides line up with TRBD1. V trimming: 6 bases; J trimming: 5 bases; junction bases outside the gene matches: 6. The CDR3 sequence is 14 residues long. CDR1 and CDR2 (germline): MDHEN, SYDVKM. This CDR3 reads CASRTTGGLETQYF. For the CDR3, the DNA is TGTGCCAGCAGAACGACAGGGGGCTTGGAGACCCAGTACTTC.

The gene calls are TRBV10-1 and TRBJ2-1; no firm D call. Germline V gene lookup returns CDR1 WNHNN and CDR2 SYGVQD (reference sequence). The V gene lost 4 bases and the J gene lost 8 bases, with 15 bases spanning the gap. The CDR3 extends over 14 amino acids. This CDR3 is CASSVSNSRDEQFF. The CDR3 bases are TGCGCCAGCAGTGTCTCTAATTCTAGGGATGAGCAGTTCTTC.